Listed here are 4 T cell receptor beta chains from one sample, sequenced in a study of vaccination effects on CD4 cells after COVID-19. Culture lasted about 10 days before CD4+ T cell isolation. Data came from immunoSEQ multiplex PCR; TCRdb stores just in-frame clones and leaves some out. The table records 70,000 to 85,000 clones, roughly four fifths of them present only once. Their recognized antigens are unknown. The material sequenced was CD4+ T cells from PBMCs cultured without peptide, taken before COVID-19 vaccination. The origin of the receptors is a human donor who received a COVID-19 vaccine.

The rearrangement joins TRBV10-1 to TRBJ2-2; D remains ambiguous. V was trimmed by 3 bases and J by 6 bases, leaving 14 bases between them. The CDR3 sequence is 15 residues long. Germline V lookup: CDR1 WNHNN, CDR2 SYGVQD (reference sequence). The CDR3 bases are TGCGCCAGCAGTGATCGAGTGGGGTTCCCCGGGGAGCTGTTTTTT. Translating it yields CASSDRVGFPGELFF.

The genes are TRBV4-3 and TRBJ2-1; the match to TRBD2 covers 13 bases. The germline CDR1 and CDR2 sequences are LGHNA and YSLEER. This CDR3 comprises 16 residues. V lost 1 base to trimming and J lost 16 bases; unmatched junction nucleotides: 13. This CDR3 reads CASSQGVGLAGAQCFF. The CDR3 DNA is TGCGCCAGCAGCCAAGGAGTAGGACTAGCGGGGGCCCAGTGCTTCTTC.

The rearrangement joins TRBV6-5 to TRBJ1-2, with no clear D. This CDR3 is built from 14 residues. Trimming removed 5 bases at V and 4 bases at J, with 14 bases between. Germline V CDR1 and CDR2: MNHEY, SVGAGI. The CDR3 nucleotides read TGTGCCAGCAGTAAACTCCAGGTCCCCTATGGCTACACCTTC. Amino acid sequence: CASSKLQVPYGYTF.

V gene TRBV13 combines with J gene TRBJ1-1; TRBD1 matches 8 bases. V trimming: 2 bases; J trimming: 7 bases; junction bases outside the gene matches: 9. CDR1 and CDR2 from the germline V gene are PRHDT and FYEKMQ (reference sequence). This CDR3 spans 15 amino acids. CDR3 DNA sequence: TGTGCCAGCAGCTTATTTCAGGGGGCGTACGGTGAAGCTTTCTTT. Protein product: CASSLFQGAYGEAFF.